These 20 T cell receptor beta chains were sequenced from one sample in a study of T cell responses to AZD1222 COVID-19 vaccine. Repertoires were generated with immunoSEQ multiplex PCR, while TCRdb's copy carries only in-frame clones and drops some. The sample shows some 120,000 clones, 80% to 90% of them seen only once. The input for sequencing was peripheral blood, taken on day 0 of MenACWY control vaccination. These receptors came from an adult in good health.

The genes are TRBV28 and TRBJ1-4; possibly TRBD1 for D (5 bases). V was clipped by 1 base and J by 8 bases, with 11 bases between them. Germline V lookup: CDR1 MDHEN, CDR2 SYDVKM. The CDR3 extends over 14 amino acids. As DNA, the CDR3 is TGTGCCAGCAGTTTATTCAGGGTCGGAGAAAAACTGTTTTTT. Translation: CASSLFRVGEKLFF.

The CDR3 is CASSYSWGGNTEAFF. CDR3 DNA: TGTGCCAGCAGTTACTCTTGGGGTGGGAACACTGAAGCTTTCTTT. V gene TRBV6-5 combines with J gene TRBJ1-1; no clear D gene. Germline V CDR1 and CDR2: MNHEY, SVGAGI. This CDR3 contains 15 residues. Between the trimmed V and J ends, which lost 0 bases and 1 base, there was a span of 9 bases.

In this sample, this clone turned up a few times. V and J are TRBV18 and TRBJ2-3; 12 nucleotides agree with TRBD2. Germline V gene sequence: CDR1 KGHSH, CDR2 LQKENI. This CDR3 has 17 amino acids. V dropped 0 bases and J dropped 4; count of bases not matched to a gene: 5. CDR3 DNA sequence: TGTGCCAGCTCACCACCGGGGAGACTAGCGGGAGCAGATACGCAGTATTTT. Its protein product is CASSPPGRLAGADTQYF.

The V call is TRBV7-9, the J call TRBJ2-7; D gene ambiguous. There are 16 residues in the CDR3. Germline CDR1 reads SEHNR; CDR2 reads FQNEAQ (reference sequence). V was shortened by 5 bases and J by 3 bases, with 20 bases between the two germline ends. CDR3: CASSPKVRISLYEQYF. CDR3 bases: TGTGCCAGCAGCCCTAAGGTCAGGATTAGCCTCTACGAGCAGTACTTC.

J is TRBJ2-7 and V is TRBV3-1 (or the pseudogene TRBV3-2); 7 bases are shared with TRBD2. This CDR3 region has 15 residues. The V gene's germline CDR1 is LGHDT and CDR2 YNNKEL (reference sequence). V lost 4 bases and J lost 5; bases outside the gene matches: 11. CDR3 protein: CASSPLKRGGNEQYF. In DNA form, the CDR3 reads TGTGCCAGCAGCCCCCTCAAAAGGGGAGGGAACGAGCAGTACTTC.

The chain has TRBV21-1 and TRBJ2-3; the D call TRBD2 from the table was never checked on the DNA. TRBV21-1 is recorded as a pseudogene. This CDR3 spans 13 amino acids. The CDR3 DNA sequence: TGTGCCAGAAGCGGGAGTCGAACAGATACGCAGTATTTT. Its translation is CARSGSRTDTQYF.

The chain uses TRBV19 and TRBJ2-1, with 9 bases matching TRBD2. After removal of 9 bases from V and 4 bases from J, the junction contained 7 bases not matched to a gene. Germline V gives CDR1 LNHDA, CDR2 SQIVND (reference sequence). This CDR3 spans 14 amino acids. The DNA of the CDR3 is TGTGCCAGCACCACGACTAGCGGATACAATGAGCAGTTCTTC. Protein: CASTTTSGYNEQFF.

The gene calls are TRBV6-4 and TRBJ2-7; no clear D. The CDR3 contains 14 residues. The V end was cut by 4 bases, the J end by 5 bases, with 15 bases between. CDR1 and CDR2 (germline): MRHNA, SNTAGT. The CDR3 protein is CASSGFRSWHEQYF. CDR3 nucleotide sequence: TGTGCCAGCAGTGGATTCAGGAGTTGGCACGAGCAGTACTTC.

V gene TRBV24-1 combines with J gene TRBJ2-2, with 8 nucleotides matching TRBD2. The CDR3 extends over 15 amino acids. The ends lost 7 bases at V and 5 bases at J; junction bases unmatched: 8. Germline-derived CDR1 and CDR2 are KGHDR and SFDVKD. The CDR3 loop is CATRGMSGSTGELFF. The CDR3 coding sequence is TGTGCCACCAGGGGGATGAGCGGGAGTACCGGGGAGCTGTTTTTT.

This clone has only a few counts. This chain uses TRBV5-1 with TRBJ1-2; TRBD1 might be the D (5 bases). Trimming removed 2 bases from V and 4 bases from J, with 18 bases in between. CDR1 and CDR2 (germline): SGHRS, YFSETQ. The CDR3 runs to 16 residues. CDR3 nucleotides: TGCGCCAGCAGCTTTATAGGGGACCCCGAGGTCTATGGCTACACCTTC. This gives the protein CASSFIGDPEVYGYTF. Complete variable domain (other parts from reference TRBV5-1 and TRBJ1-2): KAGVTQTPRYLIKTRGQQVTLSCSPISGHRSVSWYQQTPGQGLQFLFEYFSETQRNKGNFPGRFSGRQFSNSRSEMNVSTLELGDSALYLCASSFIGDPEVYGYTFGSGTRLTVV.

This clone was found a few times. The chain has TRBV30 and TRBJ1-2; D uncertain. The V gene lost 0 bases and the J gene lost 8 bases, with 16 bases spanning the gap. The germline V gene has CDR1 GTSNPN and CDR2 SVGIG (reference sequence). The CDR3 sequence is 14 residues long. This chain's CDR3 is CAWSVRRAGRGYTF. The DNA for the CDR3 is TGTGCCTGGAGTGTTCGACGGGCTGGTAGGGGCTACACCTTC.

The chain carries TRBV10-2 and TRBJ2-7; D gene unclear. CDR1 and CDR2 (germline): WSHSY, SAAADI. V gave up 3 bases and J gave up 3 bases, with 9 bases separating them. The CDR3 runs to 13 residues. CDR3 sequence (DNA): TGCGCCAGCAGTGACCCCTCGCACTACGAGCAGTACTTC. It codes for CASSDPSHYEQYF.

The chain employs TRBV6-6 and TRBJ2-7; possibly TRBD2 for D (7 bases). The CDR3 length is 17 residues. The germline V gene encodes CDR1 MNHNY and CDR2 SVGAGI (reference sequence). Trimming stripped 5 bases from V and 5 bases from J, with 25 bases between. CDR3 nucleotides: TGTGCCAGCAGTCGGGGGGCGGTAGCGGGTTACAACCACGAGCAGTACTTC. Translating it yields CASSRGAVAGYNHEQYF.

V gene TRBV2 combines with J gene TRBJ2-7, with D possibly being TRBD1 or TRBD2 (6 bases each). The CDR3 spans 16 residues. V shed 6 bases and J shed 0 bases, with 18 bases lying between them. Germline V CDR1 and CDR2: SNHLY, FYNNEI. CDR3 in DNA: TGTGCCAGCAGCCACCGAGGGGGGAAATCCTCCTACGAGCAGTACTTC. Translation gives CASSHRGGKSSYEQYF.

V is TRBV10-3 and J is TRBJ1-4; 7 bases line up with TRBD1. With V trimmed by 3 bases and J by 8 bases, 9 bases remained unmatched. This CDR3 region has 15 residues. Germline values: CDR1 ENHRY, CDR2 SYGVKD. CDR3: CAISDPGQAGEKLFF. In DNA, the CDR3 is TGTGCCATCAGTGATCCCGGACAGGCTGGGGAAAAACTGTTTTTT.

V and J are TRBV6-5 and TRBJ2-3; D is undetermined. The CDR3 contains 11 residues. V shed 6 bases and J shed 6 bases, with 7 bases lying between them. CDR1 and CDR2 (germline): MNHEY, SVGAGI. The DNA for the CDR3 is TGTGCCAGCAGGGTGGCGGATACGCAGTATTTT. Its protein product is CASRVADTQYF.

This clone was recorded at least ten times. V usage is TRBV7-9 and J usage is TRBJ2-7; either TRBD1 or TRBD2 may fit D (6 bases each). The CDR3 is made up of 18 amino acids. Per germline, CDR1 SEHNR and CDR2 FQNEAQ (reference sequence). V shed 1 base and J shed 0 bases, with 19 bases lying between them. The CDR3 sequence: CASSLGMSGGSSSYEQYF. In DNA form, the CDR3 reads TGTGCCAGCAGCTTAGGGATGTCCGGGGGCTCTAGCTCCTACGAGCAGTACTTC.

The rearrangement joins TRBV28 to TRBJ2-6; D is uncertain. V was trimmed by 4 bases and J by 1 base, leaving 11 bases between them. The CDR3 consists of 16 residues. CDR1 and CDR2 (germline): MDHEN, SYDVKM. The CDR3 protein is CASSSPRRSGANVLTF. CDR3 nucleotide sequence: TGTGCCAGCAGTTCCCCTAGGCGGTCTGGGGCCAACGTCCTGACTTTC.

This clone was seen just once. This chain uses TRBV12-2 with TRBJ2-7; TRBD2 is the table's D call and was not checked against the DNA. TRBV12-2 is reported as a pseudogene. The length of the CDR3 is 11 residues. The CDR3 spells CASRFYYEQYF. Here the CDR3 DNA reads TGTGCAAGTCGCTTTTACTACGAGCAGTACTTC.

V is TRBV4-1 and J is TRBJ2-2; TRBD1 matches at 9 bases. V lost 3 bases to trimming and J lost 3 bases; unmatched junction nucleotides: 14. Per germline, CDR1 MGHRA and CDR2 YSYEKL. This CDR3 is built from 19 residues. The CDR3 nucleotides are TGCGCCAGCAGCCAGTCTCCCTTTCAGGGACAGGGTTACACCGGGGAGCTGTTTTTT. Protein: CASSQSPFQGQGYTGELFF.